Presented here are 29 T cell receptor beta chains from one specimen sequenced in a study of cytomegalovirus exposure and HLA in healthy donors. 13 Jbeta primers and 60 Vbeta primers were used for the PCR. Data came from immunoSEQ multiplex PCR; TCRdb stores just in-frame clones and leaves some out. The sample gives under 130,000 clones, around 79% of which show up once; 3% to 4% is in the top ten. Sequencing used PBMCs. Every receptor here comes from a woman between 40 and 55 years old in good health and CMV-seronegative.

The chain couples TRBV25-1 to TRBJ1-2; no reliable D call. Germline CDR1 is MGHDK and CDR2 is SYGVNS. CDR3 size: 14 residues. The V end lost 1 base, the J end lost 3 bases, and 9 bases lay between the germline ends. The CDR3 nucleotides read TGTGCCAGCAGTGAATTAGGAGGTGACTATGGCTACACCTTC. It encodes CASSELGGDYGYTF.

The rearrangement uses TRBV6-5 and TRBJ1-6, with 9 bases that match TRBD1. Germline-derived CDR1 and CDR2 are MNHEY and SVGAGI. CDR3 length equals 16 residues. V dropped 2 bases and J dropped 8; count of bases not matched to a gene: 7. CDR3 sequence reads: CASSYIGQGTDSPLHF. In nucleotides, the CDR3 is TGTGCCAGCAGTTACATAGGACAGGGGACGGATTCACCCCTCCACTTT.

The chain combines TRBV5-6 with TRBJ2-7, with 8 nucleotides matching TRBD1. The junction had 6 bases not matched to a gene; V was cut back by 4 bases and J by 0 bases. CDR1 and CDR2 (germline): SGHDT, YYEEEE. The CDR3 is 15 residues long. The CDR3 DNA follows: TGTGCCAGCAGCCCGGGACAGGCCTACTCCTACGAGCAGTACTTC. Protein sequence: CASSPGQAYSYEQYF. Looking up the rest from reference TRBV5-6 and TRBJ2-7 gives the full variable domain: DAGVTQSPTHLIKTRGQQVTLRCSPKSGHDTVSWYQQALGQGPQFIFQYYEEEERQRGNFPDRFSGHQFPNYSSELNVNALLLGDSALYLCASSPGQAYSYEQYFGPGTRLTVT.

This clone was found once. This chain links TRBV7-9 with TRBJ2-1, with D possibly matching TRBD2 (6 bases). Trimming cost V 5 bases and J 5 bases, with 16 bases left between them. This CDR3 contains 15 residues. Germline lookup yields CDR1 SEHNR and CDR2 FQNEAQ (reference sequence). The CDR3 protein is CASSPLGTQNNEQFF. The DNA of the CDR3 is TGTGCCAGCAGCCCCCTAGGGACTCAAAACAATGAGCAGTTCTTC.

The V and J genes are TRBV14 and TRBJ2-7; 9 bases are shared with TRBD1. V shed 4 bases and J 3 bases; nucleotides not matched to a gene: 7. Germline CDR1 SGHDN, CDR2 FVKESK. The CDR3 has 15 residues. The chain's CDR3 is CASSRGTGRFYEQYF. The CDR3 bases are TGTGCCAGCAGCCGTGGGACAGGGCGCTTCTACGAGCAGTACTTC.

The chain recombines TRBV27 with TRBJ1-5; D gene ambiguous. The CDR3 covers 18 residues. Germline-derived CDR1 and CDR2 are MNHEY and SMNVEV (reference sequence). V was clipped by 6 bases and J by 0 bases, with 21 bases between them. Written as DNA, the CDR3 is TGTGCCAGCAGGATTACGGGGTCTGAGGGTTATAGCAATCAGCCCCAGCATTTT. Its translation: CASRITGSEGYSNQPQHF.

This clone appeared a single time. CDR3 in amino acids: CASSILHRGPETQYF. CDR3 DNA sequence: TGTGCCAGTAGTATCTTACACAGGGGGCCCGAGACCCAGTACTTC. The rearrangement joins TRBV19 to TRBJ2-5, with TRBD1 matching 9 bases. Per germline, CDR1 LNHDA and CDR2 SQIVND (reference sequence). The CDR3 length is 15 residues. Trimming took 3 bases from V and 5 from J; bases not matched to a gene: 7.

The chain is built from TRBV4-1 and TRBJ2-7; D remains ambiguous. V gave up 0 bases and J gave up 0 bases, with 18 bases separating them. The CDR3 is 18 residues long. CDR1 and CDR2 from the germline V gene are MGHRA and YSYEKL. CDR3: CASSQEVRGSATSYEQYF. CDR3 DNA: TGCGCCAGCAGCCAAGAAGTTAGAGGATCGGCGACCTCCTACGAGCAGTACTTC.

CDR3 nucleotide sequence: TGTGCCAGCAGCTTGGTCGGCCCGGGATCGAATGAGCAGTTCTTC. It specifies CASSLVGPGSNEQFF. V gene TRBV5-6 combines with J gene TRBJ2-1, with a tentative D call TRBD2 (5 bases). Germline V gives CDR1 SGHDT, CDR2 YYEEEE. The CDR3 is 15 residues long. Trimming left V 0 bases short and J 7 bases short, with 14 bases between. Supplemented by reference TRBV5-6 and TRBJ2-1, the full variable domain reads DAGVTQSPTHLIKTRGQQVTLRCSPKSGHDTVSWYQQALGQGPQFIFQYYEEEERQRGNFPDRFSGHQFPNYSSELNVNALLLGDSALYLCASSLVGPGSNEQFFGPGTRLTVL.

The V and J genes are TRBV19 and TRBJ1-4, with TRBD1 matching 9 bases. With 5 bases clipped from V and 6 bases from J, the junction kept 4 bases outside the gene matches. The CDR3 runs 14 residues. The V gene's germline CDR1 is LNHDA and CDR2 SQIVND (reference sequence). CDR3 bases: TGTGCCAGTAGTGGGACAGGGTATTATGAAAAACTGTTTTTT. This sequence encodes CASSGTGYYEKLFF.

The rearrangement joins TRBV2 to TRBJ1-5, with 8 bases that match TRBD1. The CDR3 has 16 amino acids. CDR1 and CDR2 (germline): SNHLY, FYNNEI. Trimming removed 5 bases from V and 0 bases from J; junction bases left unmatched: 6. The CDR3 DNA reads TGTGCCAGCAGTTTGGACAGGGCGTATAGCAATCAGCCCCAGCATTTT. It specifies CASSLDRAYSNQPQHF.

V and J are TRBV10-3 and TRBJ2-1; D not certain. In germline, CDR1 is ENHRY, CDR2 SYGVKD. The CDR3 contains 16 residues. V was trimmed by 11 bases and J by 0 bases, leaving 20 bases between them. The CDR3 loop reads CASCQAEISSYNEQFF. The CDR3 DNA reads TGTGCCTCCTGTCAGGCCGAGATTAGCTCCTACAATGAGCAGTTCTTC.

This clone has only one observation. The V call is TRBV10-3, the J call TRBJ1-3; a possible D gene is TRBD1 (5 bases). The germline gives CDR1 ENHRY, CDR2 SYGVKD. V shed 3 bases and J shed 7 bases, with 7 bases lying between them. The CDR3 has 12 residues. Here the CDR3 reads CAISDGGNTIYF. In DNA, the CDR3 is TGTGCCATCAGTGATGGGGGGAACACCATATATTTT.

The chain has TRBV6-1 and TRBJ2-5; the D gene is possibly TRBD2 (7 bases). CDR1 is MNHNS and CDR2 is SASEGT in the germline V gene. The CDR3 spans 14 residues. V was trimmed by 7 bases and J by 5 bases, leaving 17 bases between them. CDR3 coding DNA: TGTGCCAGCACGATGGGGGGGGCCGGGGAGACCCAGTACTTC. It specifies CASTMGGAGETQYF.

The rearrangement links TRBV5-5 to TRBJ2-5, with D unresolved. CDR1 and CDR2 from the germline V gene are SGHKS and YYEKEE (reference sequence). The CDR3 runs 14 residues. The V end lost 3 bases, the J end lost 1 base, and 10 bases lay between the germline ends. The CDR3 nucleotides are TGTGCCAGCAGCTCGAGGATCGTCCAAGAGACCCAGTACTTC. This translates into CASSSRIVQETQYF.

This chain joins TRBV9 and TRBJ1-4; D perhaps matches TRBD1 (6 bases). The V gene lost 3 bases and the J gene lost 8 bases, with 14 bases spanning the gap. CDR3 length equals 14 residues. The germline CDR1 and CDR2 sequences are SGDLS and YYNGEE. The CDR3 region has the DNA TGTGCCAGCAGCGCCGGACAGTCCGAAGAAAAACTGTTTTTT. Amino acid sequence: CASSAGQSEEKLFF. Looking up the rest from reference TRBV9 and TRBJ1-4 gives the full variable domain: DSGVTQTPKHLITATGQRVTLRCSPRSGDLSVYWYQQSLDQGLQFLIQYYNGEERAKGNILERFSAQQFPDLHSELNLSSLELGDSALYFCASSAGQSEEKLFFGSGTQLSVL.

The chain joins TRBV5-4 to TRBJ2-1, with 8 bases fitting TRBD1. This CDR3 contains 15 residues. Germline V gives CDR1 SGHNT, CDR2 YYREEE (reference sequence). V gave up 0 bases and J gave up 7 bases; unmatched junction bases: 6. The CDR3 nucleotides are TGTGCCAGCAGCTTGGCCCCCCAGGGGGCAAATGAGCAGTTCTTC. Its protein is CASSLAPQGANEQFF. Drawing the rest from reference TRBV5-4 and TRBJ2-1, the complete variable domain is ETGVTQSPTHLIKTRGQQVTLRCSSQSGHNTVSWYQQALGQGPQFIFQYYREEENGRGNFPPRFSGLQFPNYSSELNVNALELDDSALYLCASSLAPQGANEQFFGPGTRLTVL.

The chain recombines TRBV18 with TRBJ1-2; 7 bases match TRBD1. This CDR3 is 15 amino acids long. The J segment lost 4 bases and the V segment lost 3 bases, leaving 8 bases of the junction unmatched. Germline CDR1 and CDR2: KGHSH and LQKENI. The CDR3 region has the DNA TGTGCCAGCTCACCCGTAGGGGGCCGGAGCTATGGCTACACCTTC. Amino acids: CASSPVGGRSYGYTF.

The chain carries TRBV6-1 and TRBJ1-3, with TRBD1 identical over 7 bases. Germline V lookup: CDR1 MNHNS, CDR2 SASEGT. The ends lost 3 bases at V and 3 bases at J; junction bases unmatched: 5. The CDR3 spans 15 residues. The CDR3 nucleotides read TGTGCCAGCAGTGATCGACAGGGAGGTGGAAACACCATATATTTT. Translation: CASSDRQGGGNTIYF.

The gene calls are TRBV12-5 and TRBJ2-2; no reliable D call. CDR3 length equals 12 residues. Germline loops: CDR1 LGHNT, CDR2 FRNRAP. The V end was cut by 5 bases, the J end by 5 bases, with 6 bases between. CDR3 sequence reads: CASGPGTGELFF. CDR3 sequence (DNA): TGTGCTAGTGGTCCCGGGACCGGGGAGCTGTTTTTT.

Details on this clone: Compared with germline, one end of the junction differs, possibly owing to a read error. The chain uses TRBV7-9 and TRBJ1-4; 7 bases match TRBD1. The CDR3 covers 16 residues. Germline CDR1 is SEHNR and CDR2 is FQNEAQ (reference sequence). The DNA for the CDR3 is TGTTCCAGCAGCTTGGACAGGAAGTCGGCTAATGAAAAACTGTTTTTT. Residues: CSSSLDRKSANEKLFF.

This clone is a singleton in its sample. The V call is TRBV6-5, the J call TRBJ1-3, with D perhaps TRBD1 (6 bases). V lost 5 bases, J lost 0 bases, and 11 bases lay in between. CDR1 and CDR2 from the germline V gene are MNHEY and SVGAGI. This CDR3 has 15 residues. CDR3 region: CASSRTGSSGNTIYF. DNA of the CDR3: TGTGCCAGCAGTCGAACAGGGAGCTCTGGAAACACCATATATTTT.

This clone showed up just once. The chain uses TRBV29-1 and TRBJ1-2; a possible D gene is TRBD1 (5 bases). V was clipped by 7 bases and J by 4 bases, with 13 bases between them. The CDR3 has 12 residues. Germline V CDR1 and CDR2: SQVTM, ANQGSEA. CDR3 amino acids: CSADGGFYGYTF. CDR3 coding DNA: TGCAGCGCCGACGGGGGGTTCTATGGCTACACCTTC.

This rearrangement joins TRBV27 to TRBJ1-6, with unresolved D. This CDR3 comprises 15 residues. Germline V lookup: CDR1 MNHEY, CDR2 SMNVEV (reference sequence). Trimming stripped 4 bases from V and 4 bases from J, with 11 bases between. In nucleotides, the CDR3 is TGTGCCAGCAGTTCCATGGGAGGGTATAATTCACCCCTCCACTTT. Its protein is CASSSMGGYNSPLHF.

The chain uses TRBV7-9 and TRBJ2-1; 11 bases agree with TRBD2. CDR1 and CDR2 from the germline V gene are SEHNR and FQNEAQ (reference sequence). Trimming cost V 5 bases and J 9 bases; bases outside gene matches: 9. The CDR3 runs 15 residues. The CDR3 DNA sequence: TGTGCCAGCAGCGTGTTTAGCGGGGGGGCCGGTGAGCAGTTCTTC. It specifies CASSVFSGGAGEQFF.

This CDR3 reads CASSEDEGLGTEAFF. The DNA for the CDR3 is TGTGCCAGTAGTGAGGACGAGGGTTTGGGCACTGAAGCTTTCTTT. This chain joins TRBV19 and TRBJ1-1; D is unclear. Germline values: CDR1 LNHDA, CDR2 SQIVND (reference sequence). The CDR3 runs 15 residues. Trimming left V 5 bases short and J 4 bases short, with 17 bases between. Full variable domain (outside the CDR3, taken from reference TRBV19 and TRBJ1-1): DGGITQSPKYLFRKEGQNVTLSCEQNLNHDAMYWYRQDPGQGLRLIYYSQIVNDFQKGDIAEGYSVSREKKESFPLTVTSAQKNPTAFYLCASSEDEGLGTEAFFGQGTRLTVV.

The chain links TRBV11-2 to TRBJ2-3, with D tentatively TRBD2 (6 bases). With 2 bases removed from V and 6 bases from J, the gap between germline ends came to 9 bases. The CDR3 has 13 residues. Germline lookup yields CDR1 SGHAT and CDR2 FQNNGV. The CDR3 bases are TGTGCCAGCAGCTTAAATCTAGCGGATACGCAGTATTTT. Its translation: CASSLNLADTQYF.

The gene calls are TRBV27 and TRBJ1-5, with a weak D call TRBD1 (5 bases). Trimming left V 3 bases short and J 5 bases short, with 14 bases between. CDR1 is MNHEY and CDR2 is SMNVEV in the germline V gene (reference sequence). The CDR3 loop spans 15 amino acids. The CDR3 DNA reads as TGTGCCAGCAGTTTTCAGGGCCTACCTGATCAGCCCCAGCATTTT. It encodes CASSFQGLPDQPQHF.

This clone was picked up one time. Here the CDR3 DNA reads TGTGCCAGCTCAACAGCGGGAGAGACCCAGTACTTC. Translation gives CASSTAGETQYF. The genes are TRBV28 and TRBJ2-5; TRBD2 is a possible D gene (6 bases). The germline V and J ends were trimmed by 8 bases and 4 bases, with 11 bases remaining between them. This CDR3 has 12 amino acids. From germline, CDR1 is MDHEN and CDR2 SYDVKM.